The 15 T cell receptor beta chains reported below all come from one sample, sequenced in a study of blood T cell repertoires in COVID-19. Assay: immunoSEQ multiplex PCR; the TCRdb copy retains only in-frame clones and omits some. The sample holds approximately 330,000 clones; 80% to 90% are singletons and the top ten take roughly 4.2%. Sequencing used PBMCs or T cells enriched from blood (not recorded which). Receptors originate from a woman between 35 and 50 years old with acute COVID-19.

This clone was observed once. This chain uses TRBV5-6 with TRBJ2-2; D is unresolved. Trimming took off 1 base at V and 3 bases at J, with 7 bases between the two ends. This CDR3 contains 14 residues. Per the germline V gene, CDR1 is SGHDT and CDR2 is YYEEEE. CDR3 in amino acids: CASSLSRYTGELFF. The CDR3 bases are TGTGCCAGCAGCTTGAGCAGGTACACCGGGGAGCTGTTTTTT.

This chain joins TRBV5-4 and TRBJ2-5, with D unclear. The CDR3 consists of 13 residues. CDR1 is SGHNT, CDR2 YYREEE, per germline (reference sequence). V was cut by 0 bases and J by 3 bases, with 6 bases left in between. The CDR3 sequence: CASSLVQEETQYF. The DNA of the CDR3 is TGTGCCAGCAGCTTGGTCCAGGAAGAGACCCAGTACTTC.

V is TRBV6-5 and J is TRBJ1-3; TRBD1 is a possible D gene (6 bases). V lost 5 bases and J lost 0, with 11 bases in between. Germline CDR1 is MNHEY and CDR2 is SVGAGI. The CDR3 consists of 15 residues. DNA for the CDR3: TGTGCCAGCAGTAACGCAGGGGCCTCTGGAAACACCATATATTTT. Translated: CASSNAGASGNTIYF.

CDR3 in amino acids: CASSLGLGQQETQYF. CDR3 sequence (DNA): TGTGCCAGCAGCTTGGGACTGGGACAACAAGAGACCCAGTACTTC. The J gene is TRBJ2-5, the V gene TRBV5-6, with D perhaps TRBD1 (6 bases). The CDR3 totals 15 residues. V lost 0 bases and J lost 2, with 11 bases in between. Germline assignment: CDR1 SGHDT and CDR2 YYEEEE.

In this sample, this clone turned up a few times. This chain joins TRBV6-5 and TRBJ2-7; 10 bases are shared with TRBD2. Germline V gene lookup returns CDR1 MNHEY and CDR2 SVGAGI. Germline trimming cut 4 bases from V and 7 bases from J; bases unmatched to any gene: 7. This CDR3 contains 14 residues. The CDR3 coding sequence is TGTGCCAGCAGTTCAAGCGGGAGGGCTGGGGAGCAGTACTTC. It codes for CASSSSGRAGEQYF.

The genes are TRBV28 and TRBJ1-2; TRBD1 might be the D (6 bases). Germline V lookup: CDR1 MDHEN, CDR2 SYDVKM. There are 15 residues in the CDR3. Between the trimmed V and J ends, which lost 5 bases and 4 bases, there was a span of 17 bases. CDR3 amino acids: CASSGNRAGIYGYTF. CDR3 nucleotide sequence: TGTGCCAGCAGTGGAAACAGGGCGGGTATCTATGGCTACACCTTC.

The genes are TRBV24-1 and TRBJ2-2; D gene unclear. Germline CDR1 KGHDR, CDR2 SFDVKD. The CDR3 extends over 16 amino acids. Trimming shortened V by 2 bases and J by 0 bases, and 9 bases separated the two germline ends. The CDR3 sequence: CATSDSARANTGELFF. Here the CDR3 DNA reads TGTGCCACCAGTGATTCTGCCCGGGCGAACACCGGGGAGCTGTTTTTT.

This clone was seen once. This CDR3 reads CASSTFYNEQFF. For the CDR3, the DNA is TGTGCCAGTAGTACCTTCTACAATGAGCAGTTCTTC. The chain carries TRBV19 and TRBJ2-1; D is unclear. The germline V and J ends were trimmed by 4 bases and 3 bases, with 4 bases remaining between them. The CDR3 is 12 amino acids. The germline V gene has CDR1 LNHDA and CDR2 SQIVND (reference sequence). Based on the CDR3 plus reference TRBV19 and TRBJ2-1, the full variable domain is DGGITQSPKYLFRKEGQNVTLSCEQNLNHDAMYWYRQDPGQGLRLIYYSQIVNDFQKGDIAEGYSVSREKKESFPLTVTSAQKNPTAFYLCASSTFYNEQFFGPGTRLTVL.

This clone turned up a few times. This sample includes further DNA sequences coding for the same CDR3. This chain connects TRBV9 to TRBJ2-1; possibly TRBD1 for D (5 bases). The CDR3 contains 14 residues. The ends were cut back, 0 bases at V and 1 base at J, with 5 bases in the middle. Looked up from germline, CDR1 is SGDLS and CDR2 is YYNGEE. The CDR3 DNA sequence: TGTGCCAGCAGCGTAGCAGGGTCCTACAATGAGCAGTTCTTC. It translates to CASSVAGSYNEQFF.

This chain connects TRBV2 to TRBJ2-7; 8 bases line up with TRBD2. The CDR3 has 15 amino acids. Unmatched junction bases numbered 8, after V lost 5 bases and J lost 2 bases. Germline V lookup: CDR1 SNHLY, CDR2 FYNNEI. In DNA, the CDR3 is TGTGCCAGCAGTTCTAGCGGGCCCCAAACCTACGAGCAGTACTTC. Amino acids: CASSSSGPQTYEQYF.

The chain links TRBV4-1 to TRBJ1-1, with D tentatively TRBD1 (5 bases). The CDR3 consists of 17 residues. V was pared by 1 base and J by 2 bases, with 17 bases between. Germline lookup yields CDR1 MGHRA and CDR2 YSYEKL. CDR3: CASSQVLEKGINTEAFF. The CDR3 region has the DNA TGCGCCAGCAGCCAAGTTCTGGAAAAGGGGATCAACACTGAAGCTTTCTTT.

The chain has TRBV7-2 and TRBJ2-1; 11 bases match TRBD2. V gave up 10 bases and J gave up 9 bases; unmatched junction bases: 11. Per the germline V gene, CDR1 is SGHTA and CDR2 is FQGNSA. The CDR3 has 14 amino acids. This CDR3 reads CANHSGRVGAEQFF. CDR3 sequence (DNA): TGTGCCAACCATAGCGGGAGGGTAGGGGCTGAGCAGTTCTTC.

This clone was seen more than once but under ten times. The rearrangement links TRBV7-9 to TRBJ1-4, with D maybe TRBD1 (5 bases). The V gene lost 7 bases and the J gene lost 0 bases, with 30 bases spanning the gap. The CDR3 has 21 amino acids. Germline V gives CDR1 SEHNR, CDR2 FQNEAQ (reference sequence). In DNA, the CDR3 is TGTGCCAGCACCCGAACCCATGGGGGGACGGCTAATCCTGCAACTAATGAAAAACTGTTTTTT. Amino acids: CASTRTHGGTANPATNEKLFF.

The V and J genes are TRBV6-4 and TRBJ1-1; TRBD1 matches at 7 bases. The germline V gene encodes CDR1 MRHNA and CDR2 SNTAGT. The trim removed 4 bases at V and 6 bases at J, leaving 8 bases unmatched. The CDR3 loop spans 14 amino acids. The CDR3 sequence: CASSVNRGSAEAFF. The CDR3 nucleotides read TGTGCCAGCAGTGTCAACAGGGGATCGGCTGAAGCTTTCTTT.

This chain links TRBV2 with TRBJ1-5; D call uncertain. V was pared by 8 bases and J by 7 bases, with 15 bases between. CDR1 SNHLY and CDR2 FYNNEI come from the germline V gene. The CDR3 consists of 13 residues. CDR3: CASGRDGVQPQHF. The CDR3, as DNA: TGTGCCAGCGGGAGAGATGGAGTGCAGCCCCAGCATTTT.